The entry below gives a single T cell receptor (beta chain) sequence along with its context. Its antigen is not identified. This CDR3 is built from 17 residues. V was cut by 1 base and J by 0 bases, with 12 bases left in between. Germline-derived CDR1 and CDR2 are SGHTA and FQGNSA. Assay: immunoSEQ multiplex PCR; the TCRdb copy retains only in-frame clones and omits some. The data hold 90,000 or so clones, with about nine tenths observed a single time. The data originate from a study of T cells in localized non-small cell lung cancer. Whole-study results and caveats: Owing to sequencing of a solitary tumor region, heterogeneity cannot be discounted. Adjacent lung held a median roughly 60 of the top 100 tumor clones.

V is TRBV7-2 and J is TRBJ2-2; D is ambiguous. This receptor was obtained from a man aged 35 to 70 with stage I squamous cell lung carcinoma. The sample in question was peripheral blood, obtained before any cancer treatment. The chain's CDR3 is CASSLDSYRTNTGELFF. The CDR3 nucleotides read TGTGCCAGCAGCTTAGATTCCTACAGAACGAACACCGGGGAGCTGTTTTTT. The whole variable domain, filled in from reference TRBV7-2 and TRBJ2-2, reads GAGVSQSPSNKVTEKGKDVELRCDPISGHTALYWYRQSLGQGLEFLIYFQGNSAPDKSGLPSDRFSAERTGGSVSTLTIQRTQQEDSAVYLCASSLDSYRTNTGELFFGEGSRLTVL.